A selection of T cell receptor beta chains follows, all from one sample in a study of response to subunit inactivated influenza vaccine. One entry per CDR3 protein, called by TCRdb with MiXCR from the RT-PCR reads. This table holds about half a million distinct CDR3 sequences, around 25% found once. The sample consisted of CD4+ T cells sorted from PBMCs, taken about 5 days after vaccination. Receptor source: a man between 45 and 60 years old who received an inactivated influenza vaccine. CDR3s include the opening cysteine and the closing phenylalanine or tryptophan. Fields, in order: D gene, J gene, V gene, CDR3 length, clone size, CDR3 protein, CDR3 DNA. The D gene is left open where the match is weak. Size values are once, few and many counts, or a class for expanded clones, and some rows have none.

NA TRBJ2-5 TRBV20-1 12 many CSARGWQETQYF TGCAGTGCTAGAGGGTGGCAAGAGACCCAGTACTTC
TRBD2 TRBJ2-7 TRBV3-1 15 NA CASSQGGGPAYEQYF TGTGCCAGCAGCCAGGGGGGGGGTCCCGCCTACGAGCAGTACTTC
NA TRBJ2-5 TRBV7-2 14 NA CASSLPRDDGTQYF TGTGCCAGCAGCTTACCCCGGGACGATGGGACCCAGTACTTC
NA TRBJ2-1 TRBV5-6 16 many CASSSPHRSSYNEQFF TGTGCCAGCAGCTCACCCCATCGTTCGTCCTACAATGAGCAGTTCTTC
NA TRBJ2-7 TRBV6-2/TRBV6-3 17 NA CASSYRVRGRYSYEQYF TGTGCCAGCAGTTACCGGGTCAGGGGACGATACTCCTACGAGCAGTACTTC
TRBD2 TRBJ2-1 TRBV18 16 few CASSPPSGDKYNEQFF TGTGCCAGCTCACCACCTAGCGGGGACAAATACAATGAGCAGTTCTTC
NA TRBJ2-1 TRBV5-5 15 NA CASSWGLVTYNEQFF TGTGCCAGCAGCTGGGGACTGGTTACCTACAATGAGCAGTTCTTC
NA TRBJ2-3 TRBV20-1 14 NA CSARFAGSTDTQYF TGCAGTGCTAGATTCGCGGGAAGCACAGATACGCAGTATTTT
NA TRBJ2-5 TRBV19 15 NA CASSIGTTYQETQYF TGTGCCAGTAGTATAGGAACAACGTACCAAGAGACCCAGTACTTC
NA TRBJ2-5 TRBV11-2 14 NA CASSFPPTQSAQYF TGTGCCAGCAGCTTCCCCCCCACCCAAAGCGCCCAGTACTTC